What follows are 24 T cell receptor beta chains derived from one specimen sequenced in a study of T cell changes during pregnancy in multiple sclerosis (dated by TCRdb to between 2019 and 2020). The protocol used for the library was the immunoSEQ multiplex PCR assay. TCRdb took over this immuneACCESS table, retaining in-frame rearrangements with V and J assigned. Such tables are incomplete; in checked studies, under half of the missing clones stem from an unresolved V gene, and the remainder is unexplained. A total of around 86,000 clones appear in this sample, 80% to 95% of them only once. In total, the top ten clones hold 1% of the sample. The input for sequencing was peripheral blood, taken in the first trimester of pregnancy. The receptors derive from a female donor with multiple sclerosis, enrolled in a pregnancy study.

The chain is built from TRBV7-2 and TRBJ1-2; 7 bases line up with TRBD1. CDR1 is SGHTA and CDR2 is FQGNSA in the germline V gene. The CDR3 is 14 residues long. With 4 bases clipped from V and 4 bases from J, the junction kept 6 bases outside the gene matches. CDR3 bases: TGTGCCAGCAGCTCAACAGGGGACCTCTATGGCTACACCTTC. This codes for CASSSTGDLYGYTF.

The DNA for the CDR3 is TGTGCCAGCAGCTTAGGTACGGGCTACGAGCAGTACTTC. Amino acid sequence: CASSLGTGYEQYF. The genes are TRBV5-4 and TRBJ2-7; D is uncertain. V lost 2 bases, J lost 3 bases, and 9 bases lay in between. The CDR3 runs 13 residues. Germline V CDR1 and CDR2: SGHNT, YYREEE (reference sequence).

V gene TRBV4-2 combines with J gene TRBJ1-2, with TRBD1 identical over 9 bases. Germline assignment: CDR1 LGHNA and CDR2 YNFKEQ. Losses at the gene ends were 1 base for V and 7 bases for J; bases not matched to a gene: 7. The CDR3 sequence is 15 residues long. The CDR3 DNA sequence: TGTGCCAGCAGCCAAGCTACAGGGGGCGAGGGTGGCTACACCTTC. Protein: CASSQATGGEGGYTF.

The rearrangement joins TRBV7-2 to TRBJ2-2; perhaps TRBD1 as D (6 bases). Germline CDR1 and CDR2: SGHTA and FQGNSA. The CDR3 has 15 amino acids. V was shortened by 5 bases and J by 0 bases, with 10 bases between the two germline ends. The CDR3 loop is CASSRRTANTGELFF. The CDR3 nucleotides are TGTGCCAGCAGCCGGAGGACAGCGAACACCGGGGAGCTGTTTTTT.

The chain uses TRBV5-1 and TRBJ2-1; TRBD2 aligns across 11 bases. CDR1 is SGHRS, CDR2 YFSETQ, per germline. The CDR3 totals 16 residues. V lost 5 bases to trimming and J lost 0 bases; unmatched junction nucleotides: 4. The CDR3 sequence: CASRSGLAASYNEQFF. The CDR3, as DNA: TGCGCCAGCAGGTCGGGACTAGCGGCCTCCTACAATGAGCAGTTCTTC.

V and J are TRBV14 and TRBJ1-1, with D tentatively TRBD1 (5 bases). V was shortened by 0 bases and J by 5 bases, with 10 bases between the two germline ends. The CDR3 sequence is 14 residues long. Germline V gives CDR1 SGHDN, CDR2 FVKESK. In DNA, the CDR3 is TGTGCCAGCAGCCAAGATTGGGGGAGGACTGAAGCTTTCTTT. This gives the protein CASSQDWGRTEAFF.

The chain recombines TRBV9 with TRBJ2-3; 8 bases are a match to TRBD2. The CDR3 consists of 16 residues. V was pared by 0 bases and J by 3 bases, with 6 bases of the junction left unmatched. Germline V gene lookup returns CDR1 SGDLS and CDR2 YYNGEE. Written as DNA, the CDR3 is TGTGCCAGCAGCGTAGGCCTAGCGGGTCAGACAGATACGCAGTATTTT. Amino acids: CASSVGLAGQTDTQYF. The entire variable domain, with the rest obtained from reference TRBV9 and TRBJ2-3, is as follows: DSGVTQTPKHLITATGQRVTLRCSPRSGDLSVYWYQQSLDQGLQFLIQYYNGEERAKGNILERFSAQQFPDLHSELNLSSLELGDSALYFCASSVGLAGQTDTQYFGPGTRLTVL.

The chain employs TRBV4-2 and TRBJ2-7, with TRBD1 identical over 7 bases. The trim removed 1 base at V and 4 bases at J, leaving 4 bases unmatched. The germline V gene has CDR1 LGHNA and CDR2 YNFKEQ. CDR3 length equals 14 residues. Here the CDR3 DNA reads TGTGCCAGCAGCCAAGGAGCAGGGGGATACGAGCAGTACTTC. This translates into CASSQGAGGYEQYF.

The V call is TRBV6-6, the J call TRBJ1-5; 7 bases align to TRBD1. Germline CDR1 MNHNY, CDR2 SVGAGI (reference sequence). This CDR3 comprises 15 residues. J lost 4 bases, V lost 2 bases, and 5 bases had no gene match. The chain's CDR3 is CASSYGTAPNQPQHF. The CDR3 region has the DNA TGTGCCAGCAGTTACGGGACAGCTCCAAATCAGCCCCAGCATTTT.

The genes are TRBV29-1 and TRBJ1-2, with TRBD1 identical over 12 bases. This CDR3 comprises 15 residues. The trim removed 6 bases at V and 5 bases at J, leaving 10 bases unmatched. CDR1 is SQVTM and CDR2 is ANQGSEA in the germline V gene. DNA for the CDR3: TGCAGCGTCGGATCGGGACAGGGGGCGATATATGGCTACACCTTC. Its protein product is CSVGSGQGAIYGYTF. Full variable domain (outside the CDR3, taken from reference TRBV29-1 and TRBJ1-2): SAVISQKPSRDICQRGTSLTIQCQVDSQVTMMFWYRQQPGQSLTLIATANQGSEATYESGFVIDKFPISRPNLTFSTLTVSNMSPEDSSIYLCSVGSGQGAIYGYTFGSGTRLTVV.

J is TRBJ1-5 and V is TRBV19, with 7 bases that match TRBD1. The CDR3 consists of 14 residues. Trimming at V came to 5 bases and at J to 4 bases, leaving 5 bases not matched to a gene. The germline CDR1 and CDR2 sequences are LNHDA and SQIVND (reference sequence). The CDR3 spells CASSWVTGNQPQHF. The DNA of the CDR3 is TGTGCCAGTAGTTGGGTGACAGGGAATCAGCCCCAGCATTTT.

This clone appeared once. The rearrangement joins TRBV4-1 to TRBJ2-7; unclear D gene. The V gene lost 5 bases and the J gene lost 0 bases, with 5 bases spanning the gap. Germline CDR1 and CDR2: MGHRA and YSYEKL. The CDR3 has 12 amino acids. Written as DNA, the CDR3 is TGCGCCAGCAGCTCGAGCTCCTACGAGCAGTACTTC. Translating it yields CASSSSSYEQYF.

This sequence joins TRBV14 and TRBJ2-1, with 8 positions matching TRBD2. V was clipped by 2 bases and J by 8 bases; unmatched bases: 8. Germline CDR1 is SGHDN and CDR2 is FVKESK. The length of the CDR3 is 15 residues. Written as DNA, the CDR3 is TGTGCCAGCAGCCAACCGGGACTAGGCCCACATGAGCAGTTCTTC. It specifies CASSQPGLGPHEQFF. The full variable domain, its missing parts supplied by reference TRBV14 and TRBJ2-1, is EAGVTQFPSHSVIEKGQTVTLRCDPISGHDNLYWYRRVMGKEIKFLLHFVKESKQDESGMPNNRFLAERTGGTYSTLKVQPAELEDSGVYFCASSQPGLGPHEQFFGPGTRLTVL.

The chain carries TRBV2 and TRBJ2-3; the D is unclear. V lost 8 bases and J lost 0, with 9 bases in between. Germline loops: CDR1 SNHLY, CDR2 FYNNEI. The CDR3 has 13 amino acids. The CDR3 region is CASARVSTDTQYF. The DNA of the CDR3 is TGTGCCAGCGCTCGAGTGAGCACAGATACGCAGTATTTT.

This rearrangement joins TRBV29-1 to TRBJ2-7; 7 bases line up with TRBD1. V shed 6 bases, J shed 2 bases, and the junction held 7 bases outside the gene matches. CDR3 length equals 13 residues. Germline CDR1 reads SQVTM; CDR2 reads ANQGSEA. CDR3 nucleotides: TGCAGCGTGTCGACGACAGGGCCCTACGAGCAGTACTTC. This gives the protein CSVSTTGPYEQYF.

This clone occurred once. The chain uses TRBV6-5 and TRBJ1-5; possibly TRBD1 for D (6 bases). This CDR3 is 15 amino acids long. The germline V and J ends were trimmed by 4 bases and 8 bases, with 18 bases remaining between them. CDR1 and CDR2 from the germline V gene are MNHEY and SVGAGI. The CDR3 bases are TGTGCCAGCAGTTCCGATGGACAGCGGGGGAAGCCCCAGCATTTT. This gives the protein CASSSDGQRGKPQHF.

The rearrangement uses TRBV18 and TRBJ1-1; 7 positions agree with TRBD1. The CDR3 runs 14 residues. J lost 4 bases, V lost 6 bases, and 8 bases had no gene match. Per germline, CDR1 KGHSH and CDR2 LQKENI. The CDR3 bases are TGTGCCAGCTCCCCGGGACAGTCGGTCACTGAAGCTTTCTTT. Translation gives CASSPGQSVTEAFF.

The chain recombines TRBV5-1 with TRBJ2-2; maybe TRBD1 (6 bases). CDR3 length equals 13 residues. Germline assignment: CDR1 SGHRS and CDR2 YFSETQ. The V end lost 4 bases, the J end lost 5 bases, and 9 bases lay between the germline ends. The CDR3 nucleotides are TGCGCCAGCAGCCTTACAGGGACCGGGGAGCTGTTTTTT. Translation: CASSLTGTGELFF.

The V gene is TRBV9, the J gene TRBJ2-3; unclear D gene. Trimming left V 0 bases short and J 2 bases short, with 16 bases between. Germline CDR1 and CDR2: SGDLS and YYNGEE. CDR3 size: 17 residues. As DNA, the CDR3 is TGTGCCAGCAGCGTAGAGGAACAGAGTGTTACCACAGATACGCAGTATTTT. Protein product: CASSVEEQSVTTDTQYF.

V gene TRBV4-1 combines with J gene TRBJ1-1; 8 bases match TRBD1. CDR1 and CDR2 (germline): MGHRA, YSYEKL. V lost 3 bases to trimming and J lost 1 base; unmatched junction nucleotides: 4. CDR3 length: 15 amino acids. The CDR3 DNA reads TGCGCCAGCAGCCAGCCGGACAGGGAGAACACTGAAGCTTTCTTT. Translating it yields CASSQPDRENTEAFF.

CDR3 sequence: CASSQPGQGGDYGYTF. The CDR3 DNA is TGTGCCAGCAGCCAACCGGGACAGGGCGGGGACTATGGCTACACCTTC. This sequence joins TRBV7-2 and TRBJ1-2; 9 bases are shared with TRBD1. J gave up 3 bases and V 5 bases, and 10 bases lay outside the gene matches. The CDR3 consists of 16 residues. Germline CDR1 reads SGHTA; CDR2 reads FQGNSA.

This rearrangement joins TRBV2 to TRBJ2-3; 8 nucleotides agree with TRBD1. The junction had 3 bases not matched to a gene; V was cut back by 4 bases and J by 0 bases. The CDR3 spans 15 residues. CDR1 SNHLY and CDR2 FYNNEI come from the germline V gene. The CDR3 loop reads CASSAGQGSTDTQYF. DNA of the CDR3: TGTGCCAGCAGTGCCGGACAGGGAAGCACAGATACGCAGTATTTT. Full variable domain (rest looked up from reference TRBV2 and TRBJ2-3): EPEVTQTPSHQVTQMGQEVILRCVPISNHLYFYWYRQILGQKVEFLVSFYNNEISEKSEIFDDQFSVERPDGSNFTLKIRSTKLEDSAMYFCASSAGQGSTDTQYFGPGTRLTVL.

V and J are TRBV15 and TRBJ2-3; D is unclear. With 0 bases removed from V and 4 bases from J, the gap between germline ends came to 11 bases. This CDR3 region has 15 residues. Germline CDR1 LNHNV, CDR2 YYDKDF (reference sequence). The DNA for the CDR3 is TGTGCCACCAGCAGAGATCGAGCCCCCCCAGATACGCAGTATTTT. This sequence encodes CATSRDRAPPDTQYF. The whole variable domain, filled in from reference TRBV15 and TRBJ2-3, reads DAMVIQNPRYQVTQFGKPVTLSCSQTLNHNVMYWYQQKSSQAPKLLFHYYDKDFNNEADTPDNFQSRRPNTSFCFLDIRSPGLGDTAMYLCATSRDRAPPDTQYFGPGTRLTVL.

V is TRBV7-8 and J is TRBJ1-3; 11 bases line up with TRBD1. With 5 bases clipped from V and 5 bases from J, the junction kept 8 bases outside the gene matches. CDR3 size: 16 residues. The germline V gene encodes CDR1 SGHVS and CDR2 FQNEAQ. The CDR3 DNA reads as TGTGCCAGCAGCCTAAGGGACAGGGGGTCTCGAAACACCATATATTTT. Translating gives CASSLRDRGSRNTIYF.